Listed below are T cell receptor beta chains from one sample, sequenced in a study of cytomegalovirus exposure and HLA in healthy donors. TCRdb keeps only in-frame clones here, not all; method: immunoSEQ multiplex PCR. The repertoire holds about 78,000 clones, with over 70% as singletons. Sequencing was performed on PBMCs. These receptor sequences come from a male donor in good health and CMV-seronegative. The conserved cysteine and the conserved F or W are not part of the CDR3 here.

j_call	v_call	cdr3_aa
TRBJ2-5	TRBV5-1	ASSLSGGLLKETQY
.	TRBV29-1	SVEYRPYEQY
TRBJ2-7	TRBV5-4	ASSLDRGSYEQY
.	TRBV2	ASSPTGVTYEQY
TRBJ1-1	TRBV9	ASSQEMNTEAF
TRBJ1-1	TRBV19	ASRVLQVHGTEAF
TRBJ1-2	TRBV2	ASSGRRTASSPRLANYGYT
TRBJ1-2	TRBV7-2	ASSAGVAYGYT
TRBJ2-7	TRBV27	ASSSMGGPRSGEQY
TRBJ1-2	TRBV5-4	ASSLGGRNYGYP
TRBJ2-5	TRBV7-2	ASSRGGVVQETQY
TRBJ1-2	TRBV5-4	ASSFFTGTGGFGYT
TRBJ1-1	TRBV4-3	ASSQDASTEAF
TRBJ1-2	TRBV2	ASSGHHDYGYT
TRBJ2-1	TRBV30	AWSGGRAWNEQF
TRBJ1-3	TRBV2	ASKRQGNTIY
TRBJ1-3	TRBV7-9	ASSPPGGNTIY
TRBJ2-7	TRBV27	ASSRTSSYEQY
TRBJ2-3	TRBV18	ASSPQSGTGSTDTQY
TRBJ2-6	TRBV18	ASSPSQGGPGANVLT
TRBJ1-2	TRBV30	AWSVPSNYGYP
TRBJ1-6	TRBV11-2	ASSIRSRGWENSPLH
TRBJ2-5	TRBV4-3	ASSQAGEGETQY
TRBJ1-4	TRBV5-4	ASSLAGGLEKLF
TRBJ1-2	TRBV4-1	ASGAPTGTGGGYT
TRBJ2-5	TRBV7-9	ASSQIDRQETQY
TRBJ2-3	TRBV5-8	ASSLVFSGTSTDTQY
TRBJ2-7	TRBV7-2	ASSSGLAVSYEQY
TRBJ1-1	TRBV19	ASSIVRDTEAF
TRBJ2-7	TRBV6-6	ASRRTSGEYEQY
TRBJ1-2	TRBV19	ASSTQTGYGYT
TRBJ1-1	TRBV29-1	SANDRARLNTEAF
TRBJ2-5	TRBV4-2	ASSQDPGGEEGETQY
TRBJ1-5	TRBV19	ASSTRQGANQPQH
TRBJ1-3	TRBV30	AWSIGQRDTIY
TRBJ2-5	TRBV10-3	AISREGIGETQY
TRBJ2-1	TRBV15	ATSRGQGSGNEQF
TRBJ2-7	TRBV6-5	ASSSKRAPTYEQY
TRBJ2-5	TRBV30	AWSPSFGTQY
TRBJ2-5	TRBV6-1	ASRVSGGETQY
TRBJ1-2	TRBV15	ATSRDGTGGVNYGYT
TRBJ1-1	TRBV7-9	SSSLEVRGQPRRGTEAF
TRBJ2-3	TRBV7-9	ATHRGTSTDTQY
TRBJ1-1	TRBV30	AWSVRGQVNTEAF